This T cell receptor (beta chain) was obtained from a study of cytomegalovirus exposure and HLA in healthy donors. This CDR3 is 15 amino acids long. V dropped 3 bases and J dropped 1 base, with 12 bases sitting between them. CDR1 is SGHNT, CDR2 YENEEA, per germline. 13 Jbeta primers and 60 Vbeta primers were used for the PCR. Profiled with immunoSEQ multiplex PCR; TCRdb holds only in-frame clones, not every one. The table shows roughly 220,000 clones, with about 70% occurring only once. The V and J genes are TRBV11-3 and TRBJ1-1; D unclear. The specimen was PBMCs. The receptor was isolated from a woman between 25 and 40 years old in good health and CMV-seronegative. The CDR3 DNA follows: TGTGCCAGCAGCTTTGGAACACGACAGAACACTGAAGCTTTCTTT. Translated, it gives CASSFGTRQNTEAFF. Drawing the rest from reference TRBV11-3 and TRBJ1-1, the complete variable domain is EAGVVQSPRYKIIEKKQPVAFWCNPISGHNTLYWYLQNLGQGPELLIRYENEEAVDDSQLPKDRFSAERLKGVDSTLKIQPAELGDSAVYLCASSFGTRQNTEAFFGQGTRLTVV.